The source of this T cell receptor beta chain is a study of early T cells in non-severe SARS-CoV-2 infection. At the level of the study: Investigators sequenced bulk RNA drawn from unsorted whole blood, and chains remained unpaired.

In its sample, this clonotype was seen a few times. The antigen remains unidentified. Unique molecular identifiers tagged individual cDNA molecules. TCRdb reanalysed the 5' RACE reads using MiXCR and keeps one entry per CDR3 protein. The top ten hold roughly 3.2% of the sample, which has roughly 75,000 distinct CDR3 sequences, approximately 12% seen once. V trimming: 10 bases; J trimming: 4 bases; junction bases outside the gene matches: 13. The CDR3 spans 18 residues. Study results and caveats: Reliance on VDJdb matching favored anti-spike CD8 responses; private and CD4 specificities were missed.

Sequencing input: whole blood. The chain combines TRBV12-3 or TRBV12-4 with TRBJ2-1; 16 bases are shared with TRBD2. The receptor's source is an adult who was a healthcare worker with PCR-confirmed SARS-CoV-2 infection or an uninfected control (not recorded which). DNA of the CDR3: TGTGCCACCAGGATGGGACTAGCGGGAGGGAGAGGGTACAATGAGCAGTTCTTC. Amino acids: CATRMGLAGGRGYNEQFF.